The 27 T cell receptor beta chains presented below share a single source sample, sequenced in a study of graft-versus-host responses after intestinal transplantation. Assay used: immunoSEQ multiplex PCR; TCRdb lists only in-frame clones, some missing. The sample includes around 90,000 clones, more than 90% of them seen just once. Antigens of these TCRs are unknown. This sample comprised unstimulated CD4+ T cells sorted from spleen or lymph node cells, obtained before intestinal transplant. These receptors all come from a human donor who received an intestinal transplant.

This chain uses TRBV30 with TRBJ2-7, with D possibly matching TRBD2 (6 bases). Germline V gene sequence: CDR1 GTSNPN, CDR2 SVGIG (reference sequence). CDR3 size: 13 residues. V shed 5 bases and J shed 0 bases, with 11 bases lying between them. CDR3 coding DNA: TGTGCCTGGGGGGACTCCTTCTCCTACGAGCAGTACTTC. Protein sequence: CAWGDSFSYEQYF.

The chain carries TRBV5-4 and TRBJ2-2; 9 positions match TRBD2. The V gene end was trimmed by 4 bases and the J gene end by 1 base; junction bases not matched to a gene: 2. The CDR3 totals 15 residues. CDR1 and CDR2 from the germline V gene are SGHNT and YYREEE (reference sequence). The CDR3 sequence is CASSPSGVNTGELFF. The CDR3 DNA reads as TGTGCCAGCAGCCCTAGCGGGGTGAACACCGGGGAGCTGTTTTTT.

J is TRBJ1-2 and V is TRBV6-1; D remains ambiguous. The CDR3 loop spans 14 amino acids. The ends were cut back, 1 base at V and 7 bases at J, with 13 bases in the middle. Germline V CDR1 and CDR2: MNHNS, SASEGT. The CDR3 nucleotides are TGTGCCAGCAGTGAAGTACGGGTTGTTCGTGGCTACACCTTC. Protein sequence: CASSEVRVVRGYTF.

This clone was detected only once. The V and J genes are TRBV7-9 and TRBJ2-3; D remains ambiguous. The CDR3 covers 14 residues. The V end lost 1 base, the J end lost 4 bases, and 9 bases lay between the germline ends. CDR1 is SEHNR, CDR2 FQNEAQ, per germline (reference sequence). The CDR3 protein is CASSLGLLADTQYF. CDR3 sequence (DNA): TGTGCCAGCAGCTTAGGACTCCTCGCAGATACGCAGTATTTT.

The rearrangement joins TRBV6-5 to TRBJ1-2, with D perhaps matching TRBD1 (5 bases). V was cut by 0 bases and J by 7 bases, with 18 bases left in between. Germline V gives CDR1 MNHEY, CDR2 SVGAGI. This CDR3 spans 16 amino acids. The CDR3 loop reads CASSYSGRRDGSGYTF. CDR3 nucleotide sequence: TGTGCCAGCAGTTACTCGGGGCGGCGGGACGGGTCTGGCTACACCTTC.

This chain links TRBV27 with TRBJ2-3, with 8 bases identical to TRBD2. After removal of 6 bases from V and 4 bases from J, the junction contained 9 bases not matched to a gene. The CDR3 covers 15 residues. CDR1 and CDR2 (germline): MNHEY, SMNVEV (reference sequence). Here the CDR3 reads CASSRLAMVADTQYF. CDR3 nucleotide sequence: TGTGCCAGCAGCAGACTAGCGATGGTCGCAGATACGCAGTATTTT.

The chain couples TRBV7-8 to TRBJ2-1, with 8 bases lining up with TRBD2. The germline CDR1 and CDR2 sequences are SGHVS and FQNEAQ. The trim removed 2 bases at V and 3 bases at J, leaving 6 bases unmatched. There are 16 residues in the CDR3. CDR3 DNA: TGTGCCAGCAGCTTAAGCGGGAGTATGCGCTACAATGAGCAGTTCTTC. Translation: CASSLSGSMRYNEQFF.

The V call is TRBV28, the J call TRBJ2-7; no clear D gene. This CDR3 is 12 amino acids long. The germline V and J ends were trimmed by 4 bases and 3 bases, with 7 bases remaining between them. Germline-derived CDR1 and CDR2 are MDHEN and SYDVKM. CDR3 coding DNA: TGTGCCAGCAGTTCGCCAGTCTACGAGCAGTACTTC. Its protein product is CASSSPVYEQYF.

The rearrangement joins TRBV6-5 to TRBJ2-3, with D perhaps matching TRBD2 (5 bases). This CDR3 region has 12 residues. Germline assignment: CDR1 MNHEY and CDR2 SVGAGI. V was pared by 4 bases and J by 5 bases, with 7 bases between. CDR3 bases: TGTGCCAGCAGTTCCGCGGGAGATACGCAGTATTTT. Protein: CASSSAGDTQYF.

The CDR3 region is CASSRGLAGPETQYF. CDR3 nucleotides: TGTGCCAGCAGCAGGGGACTAGCGGGACCGGAGACCCAGTACTTC. The chain links TRBV7-2 to TRBJ2-5; TRBD2 matches at 13 bases. Germline V lookup: CDR1 SGHTA, CDR2 FQGNSA. This CDR3 spans 15 amino acids. J lost 5 bases, V lost 5 bases, and 5 bases had no gene match.

V gene TRBV6-1 combines with J gene TRBJ2-1; D is perhaps TRBD1 (5 bases). Trimming left V 1 base short and J 10 bases short, with 26 bases between. The germline CDR1 and CDR2 sequences are MNHNS and SASEGT. This CDR3 comprises 18 residues. The CDR3 reads CASSEVARGRRGDREQFF. In nucleotides, the CDR3 is TGTGCCAGCAGTGAAGTGGCGAGAGGTCGAAGGGGTGACCGGGAGCAGTTCTTC.

This clone was seen a handful of times. In DNA form, the CDR3 reads TGTGCCAGCAGTTACGGAGAGGAGAGCTCCTACGAGCAGTACTTC. Its protein product is CASSYGEESSYEQYF. This sequence joins TRBV6-5 and TRBJ2-7; D unclear. This CDR3 is built from 15 residues. V lost 2 bases and J lost 0, with 11 bases in between. Germline V lookup: CDR1 MNHEY, CDR2 SVGAGI.

The chain combines TRBV28 with TRBJ2-5, with TRBD2 matching over 8 bases. Germline CDR1 MDHEN, CDR2 SYDVKM. The CDR3 covers 14 residues. V lost 3 bases, J lost 3 bases, and 3 bases stayed unmatched. The CDR3 loop is CASSFSGTEETQYF. The CDR3 DNA sequence: TGTGCCAGCAGTTTTAGCGGGACGGAAGAGACCCAGTACTTC.

The CDR3 DNA sequence: TGCGCCAGCGGTCTGGGCACAGATACGCAGTATTTT. Translating gives CASGLGTDTQYF. V usage is TRBV5-1 and J usage is TRBJ2-3; no clear D. This CDR3 is built from 12 residues. Germline CDR1 SGHRS, CDR2 YFSETQ. V gave up 7 bases and J gave up 1 base, with 7 bases separating them.

The chain joins TRBV27 to TRBJ2-3; D remains unclear. Trimming took 3 bases from V and 5 from J, leaving 9 bases between them. The CDR3 length is 13 residues. Per germline, CDR1 MNHEY and CDR2 SMNVEV (reference sequence). The CDR3 here is CASSLNLGDTQYF. For the CDR3, the DNA is TGTGCCAGCAGTTTGAACCTGGGAGATACGCAGTATTTT.

The chain has TRBV6-6 and TRBJ1-5, with D unresolved. From germline, CDR1 is MNHNY and CDR2 SVGAGI (reference sequence). The CDR3 sequence is 12 residues long. The V gene lost 6 bases and the J gene lost 3 bases, with 6 bases spanning the gap. This chain's CDR3 is CASSSINQPQHF. The CDR3 nucleotides are TGTGCCAGCAGCTCCATCAATCAGCCCCAGCATTTT.

The chain joins TRBV27 to TRBJ2-2; 10 positions match TRBD2. CDR3 length: 17 amino acids. V lost 4 bases to trimming and J lost 4 bases; unmatched junction nucleotides: 9. The V gene's germline CDR1 is MNHEY and CDR2 SMNVEV (reference sequence). The CDR3 is CASSSHVAGGLTGELFF. The CDR3 DNA sequence: TGTGCCAGCAGTTCGCACGTAGCGGGGGGCCTCACCGGGGAGCTGTTTTTT.

The CDR3 DNA is TGTGCCACCAGCAGAGATCTCGGACAGACTTTTTCCTACGAGCAGTACTTC. Its translation is CATSRDLGQTFSYEQYF. The V and J genes are TRBV15 and TRBJ2-7; a possible D gene is TRBD1 (6 bases). The length of the CDR3 is 17 residues. Per germline, CDR1 LNHNV and CDR2 YYDKDF (reference sequence). V shed 0 bases and J shed 1 base, with 16 bases lying between them.

CDR3 amino acids: CASSLTGQAIINEQFF. The CDR3 DNA sequence: TGTGCCAGCAGTCTGACGGGACAGGCAATAATCAATGAGCAGTTCTTC. The chain employs TRBV28 and TRBJ2-1; 8 positions agree with TRBD1. Germline loops: CDR1 MDHEN, CDR2 SYDVKM. CDR3 length: 16 amino acids. V lost 5 bases to trimming and J lost 6 bases; unmatched junction nucleotides: 12.

This rearrangement joins TRBV19 to TRBJ1-5; TRBD1 is a possible D gene (5 bases). This CDR3 spans 16 amino acids. V shed 3 bases and J shed 0 bases, with 12 bases lying between them. Germline values: CDR1 LNHDA, CDR2 SQIVND (reference sequence). CDR3 nucleotide sequence: TGTGCCAGTAGTATGTCCGGGACGCCTAGCAATCAGCCCCAGCATTTT. The encoded protein is CASSMSGTPSNQPQHF.

The sample holds one count of this clone. The V call is TRBV4-1, the J call TRBJ1-5; D not certain. This CDR3 contains 16 residues. Trimming shortened V by 2 bases and J by 0 bases, and 11 bases separated the two germline ends. Germline CDR1 MGHRA, CDR2 YSYEKL. Here the CDR3 DNA reads TGCGCCAGCAGCCAACCACAGCAATATAGCAATCAGCCCCAGCATTTT. This translates into CASSQPQQYSNQPQHF.

CDR3 DNA: TGTGCCAGCAGCCCGCCGGCTAGCGTGAATGAGCAGTTCTTC. The encoded protein is CASSPPASVNEQFF. The chain carries TRBV11-3 and TRBJ2-1; maybe TRBD2 (6 bases). This CDR3 contains 14 residues. Germline V gene sequence: CDR1 SGHNT, CDR2 YENEEA. Trimming cost V 5 bases and J 7 bases, with 15 bases left between them.

The V gene is TRBV7-9, the J gene TRBJ1-1; no clear D gene. Trimming stripped 2 bases from V and 4 bases from J, with 14 bases between. The germline CDR1 and CDR2 sequences are SEHNR and FQNEAQ (reference sequence). The CDR3 sequence is 15 residues long. CDR3 nucleotides: TGTGCCAGCAGCTTATCAGATGGAGGGCCCACTGAAGCTTTCTTT. This encodes CASSLSDGGPTEAFF. The full variable domain, its missing parts supplied by reference TRBV7-9 and TRBJ1-1, is DTGVSQNPRHKITKRGQNVTFRCDPISEHNRLYWYRQTLGQGPEFLTYFQNEAQLEKSRLLSDRFSAERPKGSFSTLEIQRTEQGDSAMYLCASSLSDGGPTEAFFGQGTRLTVV.

V is TRBV29-1 and J is TRBJ2-5; D not resolved. CDR1 and CDR2 from the germline V gene are SQVTM and ANQGSEA. The CDR3 has 12 residues. Trimming took off 8 bases at V and 4 bases at J, with 14 bases between the two ends. The CDR3, as DNA: TGCAGCCTAAGGAAAGGCACAGAGACCCAGTACTTC. Protein: CSLRKGTETQYF.

The CDR3 spells CASCRSGRGAAGETQYF. CDR3 DNA: TGCGCCAGCTGTCGATCCGGAAGAGGGGCTGCGGGAGAGACCCAGTACTTC. V and J are TRBV5-1 and TRBJ2-5; D may be TRBD1 or TRBD2 (5 bases each). CDR3 length: 17 residues. Per germline, CDR1 SGHRS and CDR2 YFSETQ. Trimming took 7 bases from V and 4 from J, leaving 26 bases between them.

The J gene is TRBJ1-5, the V gene TRBV18; TRBD1 matches at 7 bases. With V trimmed by 4 bases and J by 0 bases, 6 bases remained unmatched. Germline CDR1 KGHSH, CDR2 LQKENI. CDR3 length: 16 amino acids. The CDR3 is CASSRGTENSNQPQHF. In DNA form, the CDR3 reads TGTGCCAGCTCACGAGGGACAGAAAATAGCAATCAGCCCCAGCATTTT.

CDR3 bases: TGTGCCAGCAGTGAACTCTTCCTAGCGGGAGTCTACAATGAGCAGTTCTTC. This sequence encodes CASSELFLAGVYNEQFF. The chain has TRBV25-1 and TRBJ2-1; 10 nucleotides match TRBD2. The CDR3 has 17 residues. The V segment lost 2 bases and the J segment 3 bases; nucleotides outside the gene matches: 7. CDR1 MGHDK and CDR2 SYGVNS come from the germline V gene.